This entry features one T cell receptor (beta chain) sequence. Per germline, CDR1 ENHRY and CDR2 SYGVKD. V shed 6 bases, J shed 3 bases, and the junction held 6 bases outside the gene matches. The CDR3 runs 14 residues. These data originate in a study of blood T cells in healthy people across ages. A J-beta primer mix and a sample-barcoded 5' primer were used in a second PCR of about 6 to 12 cycles. In TCRdb, the 5' RACE reads were re-called with MiXCR into one record per CDR3 protein. The sample comprises 1.5 million or so distinct CDR3 sequences, around 42% of which are singletons, and roughly 8.2% rests with the top ten.

Source material: blood. This TCR came from a woman aged 18-30 years in good health. V is TRBV10-3 and J is TRBJ1-2; 8 bases map to TRBD1. CDR3 coding DNA: TGTGCCATCAGGCCCAGGGGGCAGGACTATGGCTACACCTTC. Residues: CAIRPRGQDYGYTF.